Given below is one TCR beta chain in context. In the source study's methods: Reference gene primers were amplified, and this amplification served to estimate nucleated cell counts. Sequenced by immunoSEQ multiplex PCR; TCRdb stores in-frame clones only, minus some. V and J calls plus clone size are reproduced from that table; the DNA served to infer D and trimming. The table has 200,000 to 250,000 clones, 86% seen once. The V segment lost 2 bases and the J segment 7 bases; nucleotides outside the gene matches: 5. Germline values: CDR1 LGHNA, CDR2 YSLEER. The CDR3 is 15 residues long. This specimen belongs to a study of blood T cell repertoires in COVID-19. As for the study in general: The study drew acute and convalescent COVID-19 samples from the United States, Italy and Spain. In each case, the material was cDNA or gDNA derived from T cells, B-cell-depleted T cells, or PBMCs.

This rearrangement joins TRBV4-3 to TRBJ2-1; 10 bases are a match to TRBD2. The sample comprised peripheral blood. The sequence came from a woman in her forties or fifties with acute or convalescent COVID-19. CDR3 nucleotide sequence: TGCGCCAGCAGCCAAAGCGGGGGGGCGTGGAATGAGCAGTTCTTC. Encoded protein: CASSQSGGAWNEQFF.